This entry concerns a single T cell receptor beta chain. Its antigen is still unknown. Per-base qualities were not stored, and no clone one base away is much larger. The V end gives up 4 bases and the J end 3 bases, leaving 5 bases in the junction not matched to a gene. The germline V gene encodes CDR1 MNHNS and CDR2 SASEGT. From the cysteine up to the phenylalanine, the CDR3 has a length of 15 residues. Just the 45-base CDR3 DNA is kept, in frame starting at base 1. This sample was included in a study of blood T cell repertoires in COVID-19 (dated by TCRdb to the early 2020s). The study in broad terms: Samples covering the acute and convalescent phases of COVID-19 were provided by collaborators in the United States, Italy and Spain. The material from the prospective study consisted of cDNA or gDNA derived from T cells, B-cell-depleted T cells, or PBMCs. Deeply sampled blood TCRbeta repertoires from subjects exposed to, actively infected with, or recovered from COVID-19 were included in the dataset. The repertoires were made available in a free public database intended to serve as a resource for research on the immune response to SARS-CoV-2. Samples came from the ongoing ImmuneRACE study (first 160 participants) plus 1,254 subjects from 6 global collaborators. A de-identified subject ID, COVID-19 status, age in years and sex were almost always included in the sample metadata. Where available, HLA class I and class II types were taken from metadata supplied by the sample provider and were not determined by assay-based typing. Study-wide findings and limitations: Clinical and demographic metadata were provided uncurated, with the amount varying by source and participant.

TCRbeta CDR3 regions were amplified from genomic DNA using the immunoSEQ Assay, a bias-controlled multiplex PCR. The paper's data handling went like this. Nucleated cell counts per sample were estimated from amplification of reference gene primers within the assay. To quantify the absolute abundance of each unique TCRbeta CDR3 rearrangement, sequence reads were collapsed and filtered. For each sample, productive Simpson clonality was calculated as the square root of Simpson's diversity index across productive rearrangements. Entries here come from immuneACCESS through TCRdb and include only in-frame sequences with V and J called. Some clones fail to appear in such tables; in the studies checked, an unresolved V gene covers under half of the shortfall, and the cause of the remainder is unknown. The V and J calls and clone size come from that table; D and trimming were worked out from the DNA. The table for this sample lists fewer than 90,000 clones; more than 75% of them were counted only once. The ten most abundant clones make up about 11% of the sample.

The collaborating institutions used their own protocols to collect whole blood in K2EDTA tubes. For TCRbeta analysis, collaborators shipped samples in one of three forms: frozen whole blood, isolated PBMCs, or DNA extracted from either of those sample types. Material for sequencing was peripheral blood. The receptor was isolated from a human donor in a cohort sampled during active COVID-19. This receptor chain uses TRBV6-1 and TRBJ2-7; TRBD2 fits 11 bases in the junction. The nucleotides read TGTGCCAGCAGTGGAGCACTAGCGGGAGTCTACGAGCAGTACTTC. This codes for CASSGALAGVYEQYF.